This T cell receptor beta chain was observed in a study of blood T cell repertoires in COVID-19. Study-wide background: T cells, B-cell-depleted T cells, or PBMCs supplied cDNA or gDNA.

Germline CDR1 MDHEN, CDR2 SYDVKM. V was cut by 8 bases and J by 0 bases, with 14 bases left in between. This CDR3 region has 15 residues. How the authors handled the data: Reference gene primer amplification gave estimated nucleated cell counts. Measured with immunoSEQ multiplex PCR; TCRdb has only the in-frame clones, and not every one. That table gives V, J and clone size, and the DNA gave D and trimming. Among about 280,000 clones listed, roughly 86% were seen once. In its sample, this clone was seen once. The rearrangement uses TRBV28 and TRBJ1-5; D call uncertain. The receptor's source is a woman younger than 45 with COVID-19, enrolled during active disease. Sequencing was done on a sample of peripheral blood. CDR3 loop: CASHQPRGSNQPQHF. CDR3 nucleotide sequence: TGTGCCAGCCACCAACCCCGGGGTAGCAATCAGCCCCAGCATTTT.